This T cell receptor (beta chain) was sequenced for a study of blood T cell repertoires in COVID-19. Overall study: Donors in the United States, Italy and Spain gave samples during acute or convalescent COVID-19. T cells, B-cell-depleted T cells, or PBMCs supplied cDNA or gDNA.

The CDR3 consists of 13 residues. The germline V and J ends were trimmed by 3 bases and 8 bases, with 13 bases remaining between them. The germline gives CDR1 LNHDA, CDR2 SQIVND (reference sequence). In the original analysis: How many nucleated cells were present was estimated from reference gene primer amplification. Only in-frame clones appear in the TCRdb table, and some are missing; sequencing was by immunoSEQ multiplex PCR. The D gene and trimming were derived from the DNA, and the V and J assignments and clone size from that table. The sample has about 270,000 clones; more than 75% are singletons.

The chain employs TRBV19 and TRBJ1-2; no clear D. Sequenced: peripheral blood. The sequence derives from a woman aged 50 to 60 with acute or convalescent COVID-19. This chain's CDR3 is CASSMDREKGYTF. CDR3 DNA: TGTGCCAGTAGTATGGATCGGGAAAAGGGCTACACCTTC.